Listed below are T cell receptor beta chains from one sample, sequenced in a study of T-cell memory formation after mild COVID-19. TCRdb recomputed calls from the 5' RACE reads with MiXCR, one row per CDR3 protein. The data contain approximately 430,000 distinct CDR3 sequences, roughly a quarter of them seen just once; the ten biggest clones take up around 13%. Sequenced material: PBMCs or a T cell subset sorted from them (not recorded which). Receptor source: an adult woman who had mild COVID-19 (a few samples of this study predate the infection). Cell type and time point are not known. The CDR3 runs from the conserved cysteine through the conserved F or W. D genes are given only for firm matches. Clone size is given for some rows only: seen once, a few or many times, or a class if the clone is expanded.

TRBV7-9	.	TRBJ2-1	.	TGTGCCAGCAGCGGCCTAGGGTATGAGCAGTTCTTC	CASSGLGYEQFF
TRBV20-1	.	TRBJ2-7	.	TGCAGTGTCTCGACGCGAGCCTACGAGCAGTACTTC	CSVSTRAYEQYF
TRBV18	.	TRBJ2-5	.	TGTGCCAGCTCCATTGGAAACGGGGAGACCCAGTACTTC	CASSIGNGETQYF
TRBV20-1	.	TRBJ2-7	.	TGCAGTGCTAGAGATCGGGCAGGGGTATCGTACGAGCAGTACTTC	CSARDRAGVSYEQYF
TRBV24-1	TRBD1	TRBJ1-5	once	TGTGCCACCAGTGATCGGGGGGACAGGGGTGGCAATCAGCCCCAGCATTTT	CATSDRGDRGGNQPQHF
TRBV20-1	.	TRBJ2-5	few	TGCAGTGCCGGGTTTCCGTGGGGGGCGAGGGAGACCCAGTACTTC	CSAGFPWGARETQYF
TRBV6-5	.	TRBJ2-7	.	TGTGCCAGCAGTTCCTCCGCTGGGCAGTACTTC	CASSSSAGQYF
TRBV7-2	.	TRBJ2-7	few	TGTGCCAGCAGCACCCGGGCCCAGACCATATCATACGAGCAGTACTTC	CASSTRAQTISYEQYF
TRBV4-3	.	TRBJ2-3	.	TGCGCCAGCAGCCAAGATTCGCGCACAGATACGCAGTATTTT	CASSQDSRTDTQYF
TRBV29-1	.	TRBJ2-1	.	TGCAGCGTAGTGGTCGGGGACTACAATGAGCAGTTCTTC	CSVVVGDYNEQFF
TRBV5-4	.	TRBJ2-7	few	TGTGCCAGCAGCGCAAGGACGGGATCCTACGAGCAGTACTTC	CASSARTGSYEQYF
TRBV5-1	.	TRBJ1-3	.	TGCGCCAGCAGCTTGGATCTAAACACCATATATTTT	CASSLDLNTIYF
TRBV5-5	TRBD1	TRBJ1-2	.	TGTGCCAGCAGCTCCCAGCCTTGGGGACAGGGGTTAAACTATGGCTACACCTTC	CASSSQPWGQGLNYGYTF
TRBV6-1	.	TRBJ1-1	.	TGTGCCAGCAGTGAACGGGGAACAGGGAGCACTGAAGCTTTCTTT	CASSERGTGSTEAFF
TRBV27	.	TRBJ2-1	.	TGTGCCAGCAGTGTGACTAGTGGTGGCAATGAGCAGTTCTTC	CASSVTSGGNEQFF
TRBV5-1	.	TRBJ1-2	few	TGCGCCAGCAGCGGGGCCTGGGGTCTCGACTATGGCTACACCTTC	CASSGAWGLDYGYTF
TRBV9	TRBD2	TRBJ2-3	.	TGTGCCAGCAGCCCTCGGGAGGGAAGCACAGATACGCAGTATTTT	CASSPREGSTDTQYF
TRBV23-1	TRBD1	TRBJ2-2	few	TGCGCCAGCAGTCATCCCCCGGGACAGGGTCCGGCCGGGGAGCTGTTTTTT	CASSHPPGQGPAGELFF
TRBV28	TRBD2	TRBJ2-5	.	TGTGCCAGCAGTCGGGGGGAAGAGACCCAGTACTTC	CASSRGEETQYF
TRBV7-9	TRBD2	TRBJ2-1	.	TGTGCCAGCAGCTTATTAGGGACTAGCGCTTTGACGGGGGATGAGCAGTTCTTC	CASSLLGTSALTGDEQFF
TRBV20-1	.	TRBJ1-1	.	TGCAGTGCTTCGAGGACACAGAACACTGAAGCTTTCTTT	CSASRTQNTEAFF
TRBV5-4	TRBD1	TRBJ1-1	.	TGTGCCAGCACCGTGGACAGGGGCGACATGAACACTGAAGCTTTCTTT	CASTVDRGDMNTEAFF
TRBV20-1	TRBD1	TRBJ1-5	.	TGCAGTGCTCCCATGGGGACAGGGGGCCTTCAGCCCCAGCATTTT	CSAPMGTGGLQPQHF
TRBV6-1	TRBD1	TRBJ2-7	few	TGTGCCAGCAGTCAAGGAGGAGGACAGGCCGAGCAGTACTTC	CASSQGGGQAEQYF
TRBV5-6	TRBD1	TRBJ2-5	.	TGTGCCAGCAGCTTGGGCAGGGGGTATGAGACCCAGTACTTC	CASSLGRGYETQYF
TRBV28	.	TRBJ2-1	few	TGTGCCAGCAGTTTGGGGGCCACGCGGCGAAATGAGCAGTTCTTC	CASSLGATRRNEQFF
TRBV12-3/TRBV12-4	.	TRBJ2-4	.	TGTGCCAGCAGTTCGGACCCCGGAGGCATTCAGTACTTC	CASSSDPGGIQYF